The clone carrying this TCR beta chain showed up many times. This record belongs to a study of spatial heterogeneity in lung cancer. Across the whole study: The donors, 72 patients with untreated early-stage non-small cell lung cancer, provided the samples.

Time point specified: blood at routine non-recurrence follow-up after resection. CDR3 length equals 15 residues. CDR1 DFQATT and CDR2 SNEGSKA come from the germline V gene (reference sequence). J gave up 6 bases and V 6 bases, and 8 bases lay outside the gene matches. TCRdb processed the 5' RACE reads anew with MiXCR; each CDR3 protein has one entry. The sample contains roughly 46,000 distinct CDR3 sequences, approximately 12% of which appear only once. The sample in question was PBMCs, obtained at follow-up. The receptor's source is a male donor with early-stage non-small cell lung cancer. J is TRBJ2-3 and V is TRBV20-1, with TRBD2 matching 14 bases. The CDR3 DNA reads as TGCAGTGCCCGGACTAGCGGGAGGCCAGCGGATACGCAGTATTTT. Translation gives CSARTSGRPADTQYF.